This T cell receptor (beta chain) was captured in a study of response to subunit inactivated influenza vaccine (dated by TCRdb to the late 2010s). Concerning the study at large: To follow how T cells responded to a trivalent subunit inactivated influenza vaccine, the researchers relied on deep quantitative profiling of the T cell receptor repertoire.

Findings and caveats that apply to the study as a whole: It was suggested by the authors that each seasonal influenza vaccination may recruit only a limited number of new T cells.

Ten or more counts support this clonotype. Its antigen is unknown. Nothing much larger sits one base from this clone, and base qualities are not available. The receptor library was made with RT-PCR. Sequencing was performed on an Illumina HiSeq 2500. TCRdb ran its own pipeline on the public reads, namely fastp trimming at Q25 and MiXCR clone calling, and kept in-frame beta chains. Entries that share a CDR3 protein sequence are merged under the most common genes and DNA. This sample is represented by around 580,000 distinct CDR3 sequences; 12% of them were singletons. About 9.4% of the sample is in the top ten clones. The sequence came from a man between 50 and 59 years old who received an inactivated influenza vaccine. Donor details come from another sample of the same person, matched by shared clones. The starting material was PBMCs from blood, obtained on the day of vaccination.

The CDR3 is CASSPRVGGQFF. DNA sequence: TGTGCCAGCAGCCCCCGGGTGGGAGGGCAGTTCTTC. The rearrangement combines TRBV7-2 with TRBJ2-1; the D gene is possibly TRBD2, with 6 bases matching. CDR1 and CDR2 (SGHTA, FQGNSA) derive from the germline V gene. The trim is 5 bases for V and 12 bases for J, with a gap of 14 bases between the germline ends. Inclusive of the bounding cysteine and phenylalanine, the CDR3 is 12 residues long. Only the CDR3 part of the read is kept: 36 bases, read in frame from the first base.